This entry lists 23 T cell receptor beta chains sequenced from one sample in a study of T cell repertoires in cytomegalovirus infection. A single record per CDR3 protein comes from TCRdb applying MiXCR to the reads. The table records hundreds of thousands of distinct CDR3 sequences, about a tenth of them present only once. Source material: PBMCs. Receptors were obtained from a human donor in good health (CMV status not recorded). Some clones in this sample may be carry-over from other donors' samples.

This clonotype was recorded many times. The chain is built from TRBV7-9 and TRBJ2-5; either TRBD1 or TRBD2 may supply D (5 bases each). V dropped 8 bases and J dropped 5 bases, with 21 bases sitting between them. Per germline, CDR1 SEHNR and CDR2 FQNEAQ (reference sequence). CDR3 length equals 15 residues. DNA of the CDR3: TGTGCCAGCGGCCGAGGGACGACTTGGGTGGAGACCCAGTACTTC. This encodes CASGRGTTWVETQYF.

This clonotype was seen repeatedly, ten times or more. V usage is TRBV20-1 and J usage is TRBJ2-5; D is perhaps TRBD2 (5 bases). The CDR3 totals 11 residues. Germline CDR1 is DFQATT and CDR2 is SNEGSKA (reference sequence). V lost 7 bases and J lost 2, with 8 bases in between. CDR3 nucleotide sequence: TGCAGTGTTCGCGGGCAAGAGACCCAGTACTTC. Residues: CSVRGQETQYF.

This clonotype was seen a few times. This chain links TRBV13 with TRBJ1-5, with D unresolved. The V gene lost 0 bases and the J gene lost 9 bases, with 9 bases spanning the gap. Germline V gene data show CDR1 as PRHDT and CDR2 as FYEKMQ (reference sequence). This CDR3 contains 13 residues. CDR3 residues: CASSLGAYGPQHF. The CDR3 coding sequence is TGTGCCAGCAGCTTAGGGGCGTACGGGCCCCAGCATTTT.

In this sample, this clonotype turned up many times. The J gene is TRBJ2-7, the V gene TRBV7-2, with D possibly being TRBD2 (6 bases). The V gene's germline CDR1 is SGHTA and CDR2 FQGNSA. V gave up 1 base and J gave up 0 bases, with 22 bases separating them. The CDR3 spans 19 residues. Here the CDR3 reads CASSLDGVSGASYSYEQYF. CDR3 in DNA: TGTGCCAGCAGCTTAGACGGTGTATCGGGAGCAAGCTACTCCTACGAGCAGTACTTC.

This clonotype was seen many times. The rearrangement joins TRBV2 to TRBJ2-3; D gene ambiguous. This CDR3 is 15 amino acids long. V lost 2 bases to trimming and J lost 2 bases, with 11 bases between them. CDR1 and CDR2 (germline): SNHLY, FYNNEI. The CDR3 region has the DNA TGTGCCAGCAGTGAAAGTCTCCTTAACACAGATACGCAGTATTTT. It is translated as CASSESLLNTDTQYF.

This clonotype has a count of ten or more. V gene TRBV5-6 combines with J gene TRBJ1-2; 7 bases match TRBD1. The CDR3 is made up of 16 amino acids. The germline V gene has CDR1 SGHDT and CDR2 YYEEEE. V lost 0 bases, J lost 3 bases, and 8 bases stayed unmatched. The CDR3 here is CASSLEGQPGHYGYTF. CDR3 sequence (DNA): TGTGCCAGCAGCTTGGAGGGACAGCCAGGACACTATGGCTACACCTTC. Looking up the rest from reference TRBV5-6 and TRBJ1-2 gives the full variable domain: DAGVTQSPTHLIKTRGQQVTLRCSPKSGHDTVSWYQQALGQGPQFIFQYYEEEERQRGNFPDRFSGHQFPNYSSELNVNALLLGDSALYLCASSLEGQPGHYGYTFGSGTRLTVV.

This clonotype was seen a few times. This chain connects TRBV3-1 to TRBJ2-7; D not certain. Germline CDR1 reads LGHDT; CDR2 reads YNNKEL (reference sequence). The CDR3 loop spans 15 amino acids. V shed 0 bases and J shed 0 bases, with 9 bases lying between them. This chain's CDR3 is CASSQDPGSSYEQYV. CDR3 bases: TGTGCCAGCAGCCAAGATCCCGGGTCCTCCTACGAGCAGTACGTC.

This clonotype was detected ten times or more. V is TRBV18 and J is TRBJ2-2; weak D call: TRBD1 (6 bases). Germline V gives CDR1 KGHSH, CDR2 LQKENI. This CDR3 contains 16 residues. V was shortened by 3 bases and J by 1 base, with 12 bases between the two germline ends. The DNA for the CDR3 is TGTGCCAGCTCACCGGCGCGACAGGTGAACACCGGGGAGCTGTTTTTT. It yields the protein CASSPARQVNTGELFF.

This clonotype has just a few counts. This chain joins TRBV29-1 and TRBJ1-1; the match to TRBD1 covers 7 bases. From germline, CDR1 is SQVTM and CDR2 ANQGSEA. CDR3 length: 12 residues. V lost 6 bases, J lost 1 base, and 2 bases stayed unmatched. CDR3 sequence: CSVNRGNTEAFF. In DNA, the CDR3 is TGCAGCGTAAACAGGGGGAACACTGAAGCTTTCTTT. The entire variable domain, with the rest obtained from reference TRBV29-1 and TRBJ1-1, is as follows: SAVISQKPSRDICQRGTSLTIQCQVDSQVTMMFWYRQQPGQSLTLIATANQGSEATYESGFVIDKFPISRPNLTFSTLTVSNMSPEDSSIYLCSVNRGNTEAFFGQGTRLTVV.

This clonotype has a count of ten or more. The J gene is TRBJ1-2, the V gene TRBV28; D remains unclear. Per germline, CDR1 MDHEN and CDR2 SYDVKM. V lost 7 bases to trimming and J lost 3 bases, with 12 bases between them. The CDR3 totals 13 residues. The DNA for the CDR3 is TGTGCCAGCACTGCCGGTGGGGACTATGGCTACACCTTC. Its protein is CASTAGGDYGYTF.

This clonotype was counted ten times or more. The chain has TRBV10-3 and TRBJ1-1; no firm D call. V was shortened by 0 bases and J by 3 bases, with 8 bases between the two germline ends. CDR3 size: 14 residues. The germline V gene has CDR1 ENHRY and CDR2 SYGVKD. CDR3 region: CAISESREDTEAFF. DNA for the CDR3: TGTGCCATCAGTGAGTCCCGGGAGGACACTGAAGCTTTCTTT.

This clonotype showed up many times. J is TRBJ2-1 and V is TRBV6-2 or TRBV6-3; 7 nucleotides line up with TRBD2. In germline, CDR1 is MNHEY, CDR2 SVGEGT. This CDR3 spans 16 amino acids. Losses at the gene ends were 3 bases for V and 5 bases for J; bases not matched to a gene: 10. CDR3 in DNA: TGTGCCAGCAGTTATTCCGGGACTACCAAGCACAATGAGCAGTTCTTC. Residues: CASSYSGTTKHNEQFF.

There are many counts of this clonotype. CDR3 in DNA: TGCAGTGCCATAACAGGGTGGAACTATGGCTACACCTTC. It translates to CSAITGWNYGYTF. The chain links TRBV20-1 to TRBJ1-2; possibly TRBD1 for D (6 bases). V shed 6 bases and J shed 2 bases, with 13 bases lying between them. Per the germline V gene, CDR1 is DFQATT and CDR2 is SNEGSKA (reference sequence). This CDR3 comprises 13 residues.

The CDR3 loop is CSAGDRGSADTQYF. The DNA for the CDR3 is TGCAGTGCCGGGGACAGGGGTTCCGCAGATACGCAGTATTTT. The genes are TRBV20-1 and TRBJ2-3; 10 bases match TRBD1. Germline assignment: CDR1 DFQATT and CDR2 SNEGSKA (reference sequence). The CDR3 runs to 14 residues. The V gene end was trimmed by 6 bases and the J gene end by 4 bases; junction bases not matched to a gene: 7.

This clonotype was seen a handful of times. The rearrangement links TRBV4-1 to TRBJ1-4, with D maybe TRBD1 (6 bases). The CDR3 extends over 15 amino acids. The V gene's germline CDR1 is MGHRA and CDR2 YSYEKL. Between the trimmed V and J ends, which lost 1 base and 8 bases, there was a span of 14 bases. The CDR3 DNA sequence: TGCGCCAGCAGCCAAGGACAGGTTGATAGAGAAAAACTGTTTTTT. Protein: CASSQGQVDREKLFF.

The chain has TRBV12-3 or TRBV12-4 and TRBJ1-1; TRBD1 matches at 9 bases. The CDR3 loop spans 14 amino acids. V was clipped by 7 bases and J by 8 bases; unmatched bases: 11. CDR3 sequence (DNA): TGTGCCAGCAAAGTCGGACAGGGGCCTTTAGAAGCTTTCTTT. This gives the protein CASKVGQGPLEAFF.

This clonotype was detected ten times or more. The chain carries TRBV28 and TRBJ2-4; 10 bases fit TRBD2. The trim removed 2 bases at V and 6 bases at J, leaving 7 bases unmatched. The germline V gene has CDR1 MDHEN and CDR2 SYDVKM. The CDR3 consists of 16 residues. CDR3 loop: CASSLVGSGGGNIQYF. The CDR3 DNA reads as TGTGCCAGCAGTTTAGTCGGCAGCGGGGGGGGAAACATTCAGTACTTC.

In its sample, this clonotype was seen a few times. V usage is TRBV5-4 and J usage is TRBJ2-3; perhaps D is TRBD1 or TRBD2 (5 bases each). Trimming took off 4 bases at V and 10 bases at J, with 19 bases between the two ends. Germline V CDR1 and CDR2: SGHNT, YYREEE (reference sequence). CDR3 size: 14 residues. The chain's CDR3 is CASSGGWAIRAQYF. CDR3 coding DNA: TGTGCCAGCAGCGGGGGTTGGGCCATCCGGGCGCAGTATTTT.

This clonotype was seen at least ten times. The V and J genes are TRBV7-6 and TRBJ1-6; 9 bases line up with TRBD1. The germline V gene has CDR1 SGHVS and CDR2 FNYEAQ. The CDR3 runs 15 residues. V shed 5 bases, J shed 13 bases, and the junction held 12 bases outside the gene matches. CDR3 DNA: TGTGCCAGCAGCCCCGGACCGGGACAGGGATCCCCCCTCCACTTT. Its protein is CASSPGPGQGSPLHF.

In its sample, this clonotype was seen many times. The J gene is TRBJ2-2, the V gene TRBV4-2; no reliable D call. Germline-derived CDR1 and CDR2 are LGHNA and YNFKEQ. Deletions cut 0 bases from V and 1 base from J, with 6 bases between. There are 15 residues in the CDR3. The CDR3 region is CASSQERVNTGELFF. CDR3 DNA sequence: TGTGCCAGCAGCCAAGAACGGGTGAACACCGGGGAGCTGTTTTTT.

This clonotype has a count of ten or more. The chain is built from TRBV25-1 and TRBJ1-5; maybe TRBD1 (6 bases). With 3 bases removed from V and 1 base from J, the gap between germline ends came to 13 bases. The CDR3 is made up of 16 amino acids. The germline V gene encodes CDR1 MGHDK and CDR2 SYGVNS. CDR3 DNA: TGTGCCAGCAGTGAGGGGCTACAGGGAAGCAATCAGCCCCAGCATTTT. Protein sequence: CASSEGLQGSNQPQHF.

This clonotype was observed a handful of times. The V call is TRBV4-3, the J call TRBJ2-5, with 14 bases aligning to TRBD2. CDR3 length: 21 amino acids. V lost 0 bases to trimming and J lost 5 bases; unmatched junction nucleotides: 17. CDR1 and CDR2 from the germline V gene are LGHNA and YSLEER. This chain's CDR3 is CASSQDRLGTSGGPKRETQYF. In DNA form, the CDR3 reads TGCGCCAGCAGCCAAGATCGCTTGGGGACTAGCGGGGGACCTAAAAGGGAGACCCAGTACTTC.

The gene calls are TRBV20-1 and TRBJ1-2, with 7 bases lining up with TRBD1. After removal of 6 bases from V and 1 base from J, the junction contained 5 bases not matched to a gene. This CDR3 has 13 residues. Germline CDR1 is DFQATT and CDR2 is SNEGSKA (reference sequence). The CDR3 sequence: CSAGGQNNYGYTF. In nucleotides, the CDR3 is TGCAGTGCGGGGGGACAGAATAACTATGGCTACACCTTC.